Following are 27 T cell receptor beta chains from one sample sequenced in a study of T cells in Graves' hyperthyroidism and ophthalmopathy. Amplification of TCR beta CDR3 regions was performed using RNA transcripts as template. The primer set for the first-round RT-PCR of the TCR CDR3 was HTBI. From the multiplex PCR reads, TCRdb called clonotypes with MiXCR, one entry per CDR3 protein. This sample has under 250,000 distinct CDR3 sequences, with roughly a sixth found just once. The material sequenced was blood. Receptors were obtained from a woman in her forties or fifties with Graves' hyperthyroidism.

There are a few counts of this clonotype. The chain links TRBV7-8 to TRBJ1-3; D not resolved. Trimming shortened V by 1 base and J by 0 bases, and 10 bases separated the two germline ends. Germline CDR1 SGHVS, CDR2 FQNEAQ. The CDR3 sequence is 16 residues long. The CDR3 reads CASSLGATNSGNTIYF. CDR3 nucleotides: TGTGCCAGCAGCTTAGGGGCTACGAACTCTGGAAACACCATATATTTT.

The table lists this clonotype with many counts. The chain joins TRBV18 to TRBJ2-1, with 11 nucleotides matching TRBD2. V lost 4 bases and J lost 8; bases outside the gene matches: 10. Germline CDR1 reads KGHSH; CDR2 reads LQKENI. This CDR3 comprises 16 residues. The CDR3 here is CASSLTSGSEGYEQFF. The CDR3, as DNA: TGTGCCAGCTCACTTACTAGCGGGAGTGAGGGTTATGAGCAGTTCTTC. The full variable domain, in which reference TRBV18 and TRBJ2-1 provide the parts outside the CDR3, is NAGVMQNPRHLVRRRGQEARLRCSPMKGHSHVYWYRQLPEEGLKFMVYLQKENIIDESGMPKERFSAEFPKEGPSILRIQQVVRGDSAAYFCASSLTSGSEGYEQFFGPGTRLTVL.

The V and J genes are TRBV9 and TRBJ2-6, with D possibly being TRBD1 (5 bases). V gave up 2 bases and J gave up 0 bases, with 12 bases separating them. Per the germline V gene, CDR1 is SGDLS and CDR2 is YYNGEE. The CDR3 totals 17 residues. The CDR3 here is CASSVDRGLSGANVLTF. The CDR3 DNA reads TGTGCCAGCAGCGTTGACAGAGGCCTCTCTGGGGCCAACGTCCTGACTTTC.

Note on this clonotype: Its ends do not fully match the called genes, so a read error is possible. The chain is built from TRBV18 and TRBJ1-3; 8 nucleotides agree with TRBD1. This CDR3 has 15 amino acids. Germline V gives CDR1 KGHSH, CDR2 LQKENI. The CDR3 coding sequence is TGTGTCAGCTCACCCGGGACAGGAGATCTAAACACCATATATTTT. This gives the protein CVSSPGTGDLNTIYF.

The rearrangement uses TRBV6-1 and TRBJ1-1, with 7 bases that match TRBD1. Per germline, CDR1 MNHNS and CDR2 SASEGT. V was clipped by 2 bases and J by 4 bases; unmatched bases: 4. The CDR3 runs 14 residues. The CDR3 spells CASSEYDRVTEAFF. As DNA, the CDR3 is TGTGCCAGCAGTGAATACGACAGGGTCACTGAAGCTTTCTTT.

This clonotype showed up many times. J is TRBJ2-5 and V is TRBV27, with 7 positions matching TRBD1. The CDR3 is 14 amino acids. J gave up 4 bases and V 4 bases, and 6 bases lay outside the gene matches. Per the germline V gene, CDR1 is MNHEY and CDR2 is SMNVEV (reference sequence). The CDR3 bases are TGTGCCAGCAGTTCTCTGACAGGGAGAGAGACCCAGTACTTC. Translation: CASSSLTGRETQYF.

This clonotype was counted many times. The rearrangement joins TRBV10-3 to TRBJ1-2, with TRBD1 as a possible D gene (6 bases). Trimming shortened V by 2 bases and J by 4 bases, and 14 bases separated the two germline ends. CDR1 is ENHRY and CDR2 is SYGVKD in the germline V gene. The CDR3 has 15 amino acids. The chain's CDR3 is CAISEPGHLFYGYTF. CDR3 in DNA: TGTGCCATCAGTGAGCCGGGACACTTATTCTATGGCTACACCTTC.

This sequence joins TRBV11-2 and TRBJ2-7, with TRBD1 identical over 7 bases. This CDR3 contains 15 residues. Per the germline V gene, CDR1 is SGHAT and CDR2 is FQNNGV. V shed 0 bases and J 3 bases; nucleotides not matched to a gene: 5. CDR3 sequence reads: CASSLEQGTNYEQYF. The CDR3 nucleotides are TGTGCCAGCAGCTTAGAACAGGGGACCAACTACGAGCAGTACTTC.

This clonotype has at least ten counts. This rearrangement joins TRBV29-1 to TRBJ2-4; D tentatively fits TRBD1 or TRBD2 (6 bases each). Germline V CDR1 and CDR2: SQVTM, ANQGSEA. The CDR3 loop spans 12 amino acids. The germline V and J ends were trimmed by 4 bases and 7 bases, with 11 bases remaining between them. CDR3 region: CSVVTGRNIQYF. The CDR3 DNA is TGCAGCGTTGTCACAGGGAGGAACATTCAGTACTTC.

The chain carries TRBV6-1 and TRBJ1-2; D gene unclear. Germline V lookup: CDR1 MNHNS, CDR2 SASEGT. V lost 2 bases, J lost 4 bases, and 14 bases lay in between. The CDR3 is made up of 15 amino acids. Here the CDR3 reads CASSERIRNLYGYTF. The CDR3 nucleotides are TGTGCCAGCAGTGAACGGATCAGGAACCTCTATGGCTACACCTTC.

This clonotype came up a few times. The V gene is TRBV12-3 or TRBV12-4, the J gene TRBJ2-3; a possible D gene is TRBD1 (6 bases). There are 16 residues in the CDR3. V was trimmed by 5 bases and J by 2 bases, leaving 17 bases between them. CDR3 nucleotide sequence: TGTGCCAGCAGTACCCGACAGGCCCCCCACACAGATACGCAGTATTTT. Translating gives CASSTRQAPHTDTQYF.

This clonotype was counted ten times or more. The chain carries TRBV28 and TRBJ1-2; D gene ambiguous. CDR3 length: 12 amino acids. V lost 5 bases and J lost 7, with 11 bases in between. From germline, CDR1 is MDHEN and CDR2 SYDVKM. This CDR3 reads CASSLSKGGYTF. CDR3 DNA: TGTGCCAGCAGTCTCTCCAAGGGTGGCTACACCTTC.

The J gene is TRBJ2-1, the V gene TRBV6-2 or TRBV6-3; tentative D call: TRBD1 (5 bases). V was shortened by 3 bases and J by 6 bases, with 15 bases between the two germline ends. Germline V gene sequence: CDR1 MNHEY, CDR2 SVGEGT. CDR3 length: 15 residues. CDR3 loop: CASSYTGGSSNEQFF. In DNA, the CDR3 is TGTGCCAGCAGTTATACAGGTGGTAGCAGCAATGAGCAGTTCTTC.

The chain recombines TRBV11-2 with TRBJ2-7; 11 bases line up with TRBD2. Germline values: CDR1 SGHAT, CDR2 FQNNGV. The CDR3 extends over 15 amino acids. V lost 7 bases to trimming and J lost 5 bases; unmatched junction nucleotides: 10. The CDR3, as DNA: TGTGCCAGCACCCCCCTAGCGGGAGGCCCCCACGAGCAGTACTTC. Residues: CASTPLAGGPHEQYF. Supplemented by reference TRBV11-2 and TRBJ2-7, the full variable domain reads EAGVAQSPRYKIIEKRQSVAFWCNPISGHATLYWYQQILGQGPKLLIQFQNNGVVDDSQLPKDRFSAERLKGVDSTLKIQPAKLEDSAVYLCASTPLAGGPHEQYFGPGTRLTVT.

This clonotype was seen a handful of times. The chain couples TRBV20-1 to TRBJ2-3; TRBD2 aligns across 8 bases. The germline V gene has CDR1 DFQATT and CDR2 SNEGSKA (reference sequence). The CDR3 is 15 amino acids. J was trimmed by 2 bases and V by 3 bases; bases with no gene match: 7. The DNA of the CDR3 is TGCAGTGCTAGGACAACTAGCGGATTCACAGATACGCAGTATTTT. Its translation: CSARTTSGFTDTQYF.

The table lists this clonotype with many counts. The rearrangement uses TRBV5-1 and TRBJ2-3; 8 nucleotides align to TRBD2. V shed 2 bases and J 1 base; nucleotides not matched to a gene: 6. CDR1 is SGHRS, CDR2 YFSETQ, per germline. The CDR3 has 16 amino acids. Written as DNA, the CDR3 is TGCGCCAGCAGCTTAAGGAACGGGGGGGGCACAGATACGCAGTATTTT. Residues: CASSLRNGGGTDTQYF.

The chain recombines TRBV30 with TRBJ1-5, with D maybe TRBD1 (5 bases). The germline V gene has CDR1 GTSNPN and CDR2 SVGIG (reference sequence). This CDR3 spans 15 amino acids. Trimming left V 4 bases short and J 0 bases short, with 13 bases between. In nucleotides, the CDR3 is TGTGCCTGGACCCCCGGGACCCTTAGCAATCAGCCCCAGCATTTT. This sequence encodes CAWTPGTLSNQPQHF.

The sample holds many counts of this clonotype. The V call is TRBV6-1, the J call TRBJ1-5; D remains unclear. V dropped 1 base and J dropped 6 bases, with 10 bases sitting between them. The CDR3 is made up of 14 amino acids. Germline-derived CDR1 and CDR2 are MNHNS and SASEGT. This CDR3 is CASSEERAGQPQHF. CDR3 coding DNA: TGTGCCAGCAGTGAAGAAAGGGCCGGTCAGCCCCAGCATTTT.

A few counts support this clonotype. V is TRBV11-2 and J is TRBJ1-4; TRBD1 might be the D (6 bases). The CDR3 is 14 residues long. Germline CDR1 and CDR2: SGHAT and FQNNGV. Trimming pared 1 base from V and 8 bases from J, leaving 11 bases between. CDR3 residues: CASSLGQGIEKLFF. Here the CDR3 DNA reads TGTGCCAGCAGCTTAGGCCAGGGGATCGAAAAACTGTTTTTT.

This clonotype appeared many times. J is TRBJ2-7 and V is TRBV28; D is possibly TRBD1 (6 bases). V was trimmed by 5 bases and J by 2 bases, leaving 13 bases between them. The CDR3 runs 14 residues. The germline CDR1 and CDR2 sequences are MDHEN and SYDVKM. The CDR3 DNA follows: TGTGCCAGCAGTCCAACAGGGCTACCCTACGAGCAGTACTTC. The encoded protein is CASSPTGLPYEQYF.

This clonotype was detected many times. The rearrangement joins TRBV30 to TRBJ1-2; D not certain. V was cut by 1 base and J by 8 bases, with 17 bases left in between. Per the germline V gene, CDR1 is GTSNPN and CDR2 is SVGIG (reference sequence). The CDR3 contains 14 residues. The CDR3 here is CAWSDLEGADGYTF. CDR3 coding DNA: TGTGCCTGGAGTGACCTCGAGGGTGCGGACGGCTACACCTTC.

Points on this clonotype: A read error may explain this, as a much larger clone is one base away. The CDR3 loop reads CASSLLGYHEQYF. The CDR3 nucleotides are TGTGCCAGCAGTTTATTGGGGTACCATGAGCAGTACTTC. This rearrangement joins TRBV28 to TRBJ2-1; D is undetermined. The DNA end favors TRBJ2-7, so the J call may be wrong. The CDR3 spans 13 residues. CDR1 and CDR2 (germline): MDHEN, SYDVKM.

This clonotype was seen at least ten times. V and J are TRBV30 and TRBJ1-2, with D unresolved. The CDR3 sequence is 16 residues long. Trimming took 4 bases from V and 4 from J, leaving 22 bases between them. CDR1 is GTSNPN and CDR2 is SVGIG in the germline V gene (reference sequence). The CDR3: CAWIHPPGGIPYGYTF. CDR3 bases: TGTGCCTGGATCCACCCCCCGGGCGGCATCCCCTATGGCTACACCTTC.

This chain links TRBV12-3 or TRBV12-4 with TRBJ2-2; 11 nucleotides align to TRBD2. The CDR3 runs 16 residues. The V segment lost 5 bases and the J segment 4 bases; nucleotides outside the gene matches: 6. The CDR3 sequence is CASSPFSGRATGELFF. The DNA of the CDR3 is TGTGCCAGCAGTCCCTTTAGCGGGAGGGCCACCGGGGAGCTGTTTTTT.

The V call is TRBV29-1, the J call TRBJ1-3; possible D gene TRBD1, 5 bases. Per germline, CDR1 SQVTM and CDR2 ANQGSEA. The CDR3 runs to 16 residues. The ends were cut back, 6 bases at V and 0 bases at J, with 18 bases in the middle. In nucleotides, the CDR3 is TGCAGCGTGGGGGGGGAACTATCGCCCTCTGGAAACACCATATATTTT. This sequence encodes CSVGGELSPSGNTIYF.

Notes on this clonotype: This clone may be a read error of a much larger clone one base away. The CDR3 sequence: CASSSGTSGNLSEQFF. In DNA, the CDR3 is TGTGCCAGCAGCTCGGGGACTAGCGGGAACCTATCCGAGCAGTTCTTC. V gene TRBV4-2 combines with J gene TRBJ2-1; TRBD2 agrees at 13 bases. This CDR3 comprises 16 residues. V trimming: 5 bases; J trimming: 10 bases; junction bases outside the gene matches: 11. The germline gives CDR1 LGHNA, CDR2 YNFKEQ.

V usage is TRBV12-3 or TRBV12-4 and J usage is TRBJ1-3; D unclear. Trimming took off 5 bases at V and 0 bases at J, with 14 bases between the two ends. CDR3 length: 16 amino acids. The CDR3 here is CASSPSGFTSGNTIYF. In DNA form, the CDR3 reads TGTGCCAGCAGTCCTTCTGGGTTCACCTCTGGAAACACCATATATTTT.